The 23 T cell receptor beta chains given below trace back to one sample, sequenced in a study of blood T cell repertoires in COVID-19. Method: immunoSEQ multiplex PCR; TCRdb's copy keeps in-frame clones and lacks some. The table lists a few hundred thousand clones, around 86% of them singletons. The sequenced sample consisted of peripheral blood. All receptors derive from a woman between 70 and 85 years old with active or convalescent COVID-19.

The V call is TRBV6-1, the J call TRBJ1-2; D may be TRBD1 (6 bases). This CDR3 has 16 amino acids. The germline V and J ends were trimmed by 0 bases and 0 bases, with 11 bases remaining between them. From germline, CDR1 is MNHNS and CDR2 SASEGT. CDR3 sequence reads: CASSEAEGGANYGYTF. In nucleotides, the CDR3 is TGTGCCAGCAGTGAAGCGGAAGGGGGGGCTAACTATGGCTACACCTTC.

The chain recombines TRBV5-4 with TRBJ1-4; no firm D call. V lost 0 bases and J lost 8, with 23 bases in between. This CDR3 has 18 residues. Per the germline V gene, CDR1 is SGHNT and CDR2 is YYREEE (reference sequence). The CDR3 coding sequence is TGTGCCAGCAGCTTGGAGGGATCAATGACCGGGGTGGAGGAAAAACTGTTTTTT. It codes for CASSLEGSMTGVEEKLFF.

The V call is TRBV6-2 or TRBV6-3, the J call TRBJ2-1; D uncertain. Trimming pared 2 bases from V and 6 bases from J, leaving 5 bases between. The germline V gene has CDR1 MNHEY and CDR2 SVGEGT. The CDR3 is made up of 12 amino acids. The CDR3 loop reads CASSYGANEQFF. In DNA form, the CDR3 reads TGTGCCAGCAGTTACGGAGCCAATGAGCAGTTCTTC.

This rearrangement joins TRBV5-4 to TRBJ1-5; D possibly corresponds to TRBD1 (6 bases). The V end was cut by 4 bases, the J end by 0 bases, with 11 bases between. The CDR3 is 15 amino acids. The germline CDR1 and CDR2 sequences are SGHNT and YYREEE (reference sequence). CDR3 nucleotide sequence: TGTGCCAGCAGCCTGGGGGGGCATAGCAATCAGCCCCAGCATTTT. Translated, it gives CASSLGGHSNQPQHF.

V is TRBV21-1 and J is TRBJ1-1. TRBV21-1 is marked as a pseudogene. The CDR3 consists of 9 residues. CDR3 nucleotide sequence: TGCAGCGGGGTTACTGAAGCTTTCTTT. It codes for CSGVTEAFF.

The rearrangement uses TRBV7-3 and TRBJ1-2; 10 bases align to TRBD1. Germline trimming cut 3 bases from V and 5 bases from J; bases unmatched to any gene: 6. Germline CDR1 and CDR2: SGHTA and FQGTGA. The CDR3 is 15 amino acids. CDR3 bases: TGTGCCAGCAGCTTGCCGGGACAGGGGATTTATGGCTACACCTTC. Its translation is CASSLPGQGIYGYTF.

The chain recombines TRBV5-4 with TRBJ1-1, with D maybe TRBD1 (6 bases). CDR3 length: 14 amino acids. The ends were cut back, 0 bases at V and 8 bases at J, with 14 bases in the middle. The V gene's germline CDR1 is SGHNT and CDR2 YYREEE (reference sequence). The CDR3 DNA reads as TGTGCCAGCAGCTTGGGTGGGCGACAGGAGGAAGCTTTCTTT. It encodes CASSLGGRQEEAFF.

This rearrangement joins TRBV9 to TRBJ1-2, with D uncertain. Germline V CDR1 and CDR2: SGDLS, YYNGEE. Trimming stripped 0 bases from V and 2 bases from J, with 11 bases between. CDR3 size: 15 residues. CDR3: CASSVGPTGNYGYTF. CDR3 coding DNA: TGTGCCAGCAGCGTAGGCCCGACGGGGAACTATGGCTACACCTTC.

This chain links TRBV11-3 with TRBJ2-2, with D possibly matching TRBD2 (6 bases). Germline CDR1 reads SGHNT; CDR2 reads YENEEA. The CDR3 spans 17 residues. V lost 5 bases to trimming and J lost 5 bases, with 21 bases between them. The CDR3 protein is CASSLGGAGLGTGELFF. The CDR3 DNA follows: TGTGCCAGCAGCCTCGGAGGGGCAGGGCTGGGAACCGGGGAGCTGTTTTTT.

The chain recombines TRBV11-2 with TRBJ2-7; D might be TRBD2 (5 bases). V was pared by 2 bases and J by 5 bases, with 16 bases between. The CDR3 totals 15 residues. Germline V gene lookup returns CDR1 SGHAT and CDR2 FQNNGV. CDR3 in DNA: TGTGCCAGCAGCTTATCCCTCACTAGACGCCACGAGCAGTACTTC. Amino acid sequence: CASSLSLTRRHEQYF. Supplemented by reference TRBV11-2 and TRBJ2-7, the full variable domain reads EAGVAQSPRYKIIEKRQSVAFWCNPISGHATLYWYQQILGQGPKLLIQFQNNGVVDDSQLPKDRFSAERLKGVDSTLKIQPAKLEDSAVYLCASSLSLTRRHEQYFGPGTRLTVT.

The J gene is TRBJ2-3, the V gene TRBV10-2; a weak D match, TRBD2 (6 bases). Trimming took off 7 bases at V and 2 bases at J, with 13 bases between the two ends. The CDR3 is 14 residues long. Germline V lookup: CDR1 WSHSY, CDR2 SAAADI. CDR3 in amino acids: CASTVAGFTDTQYF. In DNA, the CDR3 is TGCGCCAGCACTGTCGCGGGATTCACAGATACGCAGTATTTT.

The J gene is TRBJ2-7, the V gene TRBV3-1 (or the pseudogene TRBV3-2); D uncertain. This CDR3 has 11 residues. Germline lookup yields CDR1 LGHDT and CDR2 YNNKEL (reference sequence). The V end was cut by 2 bases, the J end by 4 bases, with 3 bases between. The DNA of the CDR3 is TGTGCCAGCAGCCAACTTTACGAGCAGTACTTC. It encodes CASSQLYEQYF.

The CDR3 region is CASSQDRVTDTQYF. CDR3 sequence (DNA): TGCGCCAGCAGCCAAGATCGGGTCACAGATACGCAGTATTTT. The V and J genes are TRBV4-1 and TRBJ2-3, with D hard to call. Germline V gives CDR1 MGHRA, CDR2 YSYEKL. The ends were cut back, 0 bases at V and 2 bases at J, with 6 bases in the middle. The CDR3 is made up of 14 amino acids.

The chain combines TRBV28 with TRBJ1-1, with 7 nucleotides matching TRBD1. J was trimmed by 4 bases and V by 4 bases; bases with no gene match: 6. CDR1 MDHEN and CDR2 SYDVKM come from the germline V gene. This CDR3 spans 14 amino acids. The CDR3 sequence is CASSSHQGGTEAFF. CDR3 bases: TGTGCCAGCAGTTCCCATCAGGGGGGCACTGAAGCTTTCTTT.

This clone came up once. This chain connects TRBV6-5 to TRBJ2-5; 8 bases agree with TRBD2. Germline CDR1 MNHEY, CDR2 SVGAGI. This CDR3 contains 15 residues. J gave up 4 bases and V 6 bases, and 10 bases lay outside the gene matches. The CDR3, as DNA: TGTGCCAGCAGCAAAAAGAGTAGCGGGGTAGAGACCCAGTACTTC. The encoded protein is CASSKKSSGVETQYF.

The V and J genes are TRBV19 and TRBJ2-2; 8 bases fit TRBD1. Germline CDR1 and CDR2: LNHDA and SQIVND (reference sequence). CDR3 length: 15 residues. J gave up 1 base and V 5 bases, and 3 bases lay outside the gene matches. CDR3 sequence reads: CASSSGTGNTGELFF. DNA of the CDR3: TGTGCCAGTAGTTCCGGGACAGGGAACACCGGGGAGCTGTTTTTT.

The chain links TRBV7-8 to TRBJ1-4; 8 bases agree with TRBD1. With V trimmed by 0 bases and J by 8 bases, 8 bases remained unmatched. The CDR3 loop spans 16 amino acids. Germline lookup yields CDR1 SGHVS and CDR2 FQNEAQ. CDR3 region: CASSLAVRGRLEKLFF. In nucleotides, the CDR3 is TGTGCCAGCAGCTTAGCGGTCAGGGGGCGCTTAGAAAAACTGTTTTTT.

This chain joins TRBV7-9 and TRBJ2-5, with a tentative D call TRBD1 (6 bases). The CDR3 sequence is 15 residues long. V was shortened by 9 bases and J by 3 bases, with 20 bases between the two germline ends. The V gene's germline CDR1 is SEHNR and CDR2 FQNEAQ (reference sequence). The CDR3 loop reads CASNLGQGSEETQYF. In DNA, the CDR3 is TGTGCCAGTAACCTAGGGCAGGGGTCCGAAGAGACCCAGTACTTC.

The chain recombines TRBV5-6 with TRBJ1-1; 7 bases align to TRBD1. The CDR3 runs to 13 residues. Looked up from germline, CDR1 is SGHDT and CDR2 is YYEEEE. V was pared by 5 bases and J by 7 bases, with 8 bases of the junction left unmatched. The CDR3 region is CASRSRGRSEAFF. DNA for the CDR3: TGTGCCAGCAGATCTAGGGGGCGAAGTGAAGCTTTCTTT.

This chain links TRBV6-1 with TRBJ2-2; no clear D. Germline V CDR1 and CDR2: MNHNS, SASEGT. The CDR3 is made up of 14 amino acids. The V end lost 1 base, the J end lost 6 bases, and 9 bases lay between the germline ends. This chain's CDR3 is CASSEVRIPGELFF. As DNA, the CDR3 is TGTGCCAGCAGTGAAGTTCGTATTCCCGGGGAGCTGTTTTTT.

The genes are TRBV4-3 and TRBJ2-5; 9 bases are a match to TRBD2. The junction had 6 bases not matched to a gene; V was cut back by 5 bases and J by 2 bases. Germline CDR1 LGHNA, CDR2 YSLEER. The CDR3 is 15 residues long. CDR3 nucleotides: TGCGCCAGCAGCTACCTAGCGGGGCCTCAAGAGACCCAGTACTTC. It codes for CASSYLAGPQETQYF.

The V gene is TRBV3-1 (or the pseudogene TRBV3-2), the J gene TRBJ2-2; D remains unclear. V was clipped by 4 bases and J by 6 bases, with 9 bases between them. The CDR3 sequence is 13 residues long. Per the germline V gene, CDR1 is LGHDT and CDR2 is YNNKEL (reference sequence). This CDR3 is CASSPSRAGELFF. The CDR3 nucleotides are TGTGCCAGCAGCCCTTCCCGGGCCGGGGAGCTGTTTTTT.

The V call is TRBV9, the J call TRBJ1-4; D is unresolved. Trimming cost V 0 bases and J 0 bases, with 15 bases left between them. This CDR3 contains 18 residues. Germline V CDR1 and CDR2: SGDLS, YYNGEE. CDR3 coding DNA: TGTGCCAGCAGCGTAGAGGGATTGAGGGAGGCAACTAATGAAAAACTGTTTTTT. As protein: CASSVEGLREATNEKLFF.